Listed below are T cell receptor beta chains from one sample, sequenced in a study of metastatic and nonmetastatic thyroid tumors. MiXCR was used by TCRdb to re-call the PCR reads. The sample consists of several thousand clones, approximately 15% of them appearing once. Sequencing used blood. The source is a female donor with papillary thyroid cancer or a benign thyroid nodule (not recorded which). Some clones in this sample may be carry-over from other donors' samples. Each CDR3 is given with its conserved first and last residue. Each record gives: D gene, J gene, V gene, clone size, CDR3 DNA, CDR3 protein. D genes are given only for firm matches. Part of the rows lack a size; the others show once, few, many or a class for expanded clones.

>TRBD1|TRBJ2-6|TRBV29-1|.
TGCAGCGTTGGAGACAGGGTGACTGGGGCCAACGTCCTGACTTTC
CSVGDRVTGANVLTF
>.|TRBJ1-2|TRBV5-4|.
TGTGCCAGCAGCTTGGAACAGCTTGATGGCTACACCTTC
CASSLEQLDGYTF
>.|TRBJ2-3|TRBV6-1|.
TGTGCCAGCAGTGAGGTAGCAGCTAGCACAGATACGCAGTATTTT
CASSEVAASTDTQYF
>TRBD2|TRBJ2-1|TRBV9|medium-sized
TGTGCCAGCAGTGTTAGCGGGGCTTCCTACAATGAGCAGTTCTTC
CASSVSGASYNEQFF
>.|TRBJ2-7|TRBV4-1|.
TGCGCCAGCAGCCAAGATCGGGACTTCTCTTCCTACGAGCAGTACTTC
CASSQDRDFSSYEQYF
>.|TRBJ2-1|TRBV19|medium-sized
TGTGCCAGCACGGGGAGCAATGAGCAGTTCTTC
CASTGSNEQFF
>.|TRBJ2-1|TRBV4-1|many
TGCGCCAGCAGCCAAGATTCTCCGATCTCGGTGAGCGATGAGCAGTTCTTT
CASSQDSPISVSDEQFF
>TRBD2|TRBJ2-7|TRBV7-7|many
TGTGCCAGCAGCACCGGACTAGTAAACGAGCAGTACTTC
CASSTGLVNEQYF
>.|TRBJ1-1|TRBV7-9|many
TGTGCCAGCAGCTCCAGCGGGGTGGGGCACACTGAAGCTTTCTTT
CASSSSGVGHTEAFF
>.|TRBJ2-3|TRBV28|medium-sized
TGTGCCAGCAGCACCGGGACAATTCCAGATACGCAGTATTTT
CASSTGTIPDTQYF
>TRBD1|TRBJ2-7|TRBV6-2/TRBV6-3|medium-sized
TGTGCCAGCAGTTACTCGGGACAGGGGACGCGTGGGCAGTACTTC
CASSYSGQGTRGQYF